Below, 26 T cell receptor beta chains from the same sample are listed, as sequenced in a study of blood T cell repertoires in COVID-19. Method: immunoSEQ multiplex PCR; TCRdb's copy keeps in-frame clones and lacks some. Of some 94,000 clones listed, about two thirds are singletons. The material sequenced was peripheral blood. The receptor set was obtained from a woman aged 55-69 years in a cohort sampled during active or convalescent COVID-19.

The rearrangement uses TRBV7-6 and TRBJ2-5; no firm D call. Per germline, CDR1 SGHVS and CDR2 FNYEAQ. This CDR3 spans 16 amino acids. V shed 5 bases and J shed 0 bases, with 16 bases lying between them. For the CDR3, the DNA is TGTGCCAGCAGCGCGATTGAGCCTAGATACCAAGAGACCCAGTACTTC. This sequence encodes CASSAIEPRYQETQYF.

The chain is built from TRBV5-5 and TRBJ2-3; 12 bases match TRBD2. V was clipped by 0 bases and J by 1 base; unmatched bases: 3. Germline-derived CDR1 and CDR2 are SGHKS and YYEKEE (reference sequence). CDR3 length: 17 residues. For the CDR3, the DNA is TGTGCCAGCAGCTTGGCTAGCGGGGGGGTAGGCACAGATACGCAGTATTTT. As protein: CASSLASGGVGTDTQYF.

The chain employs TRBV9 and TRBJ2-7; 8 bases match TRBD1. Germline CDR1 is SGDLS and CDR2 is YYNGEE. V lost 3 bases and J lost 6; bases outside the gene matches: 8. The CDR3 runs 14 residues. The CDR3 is CASSATGTGSEQYF. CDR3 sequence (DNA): TGTGCCAGCAGCGCTACCGGGACAGGTAGCGAGCAGTACTTC.

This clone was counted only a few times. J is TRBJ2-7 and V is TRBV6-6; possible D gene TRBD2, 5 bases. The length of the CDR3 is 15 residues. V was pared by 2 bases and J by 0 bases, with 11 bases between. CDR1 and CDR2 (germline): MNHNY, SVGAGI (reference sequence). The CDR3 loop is CASSYEAGSSYEQYF. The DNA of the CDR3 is TGTGCCAGCAGTTACGAGGCGGGTAGCTCCTACGAGCAGTACTTC.

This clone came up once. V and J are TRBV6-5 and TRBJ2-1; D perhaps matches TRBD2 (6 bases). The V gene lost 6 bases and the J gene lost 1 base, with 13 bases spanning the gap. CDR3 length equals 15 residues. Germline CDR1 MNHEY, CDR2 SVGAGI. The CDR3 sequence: CASSRSGLSYNEQFF. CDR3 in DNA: TGTGCCAGCAGCCGGAGCGGGCTTTCCTACAATGAGCAGTTCTTC.

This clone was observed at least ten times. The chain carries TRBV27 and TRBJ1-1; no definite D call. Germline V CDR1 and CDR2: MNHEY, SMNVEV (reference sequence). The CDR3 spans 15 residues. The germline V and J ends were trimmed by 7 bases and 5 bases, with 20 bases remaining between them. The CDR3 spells CASTVRSGAETEAFF. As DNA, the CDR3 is TGTGCCAGCACCGTACGTTCCGGAGCGGAAACTGAAGCTTTCTTT.

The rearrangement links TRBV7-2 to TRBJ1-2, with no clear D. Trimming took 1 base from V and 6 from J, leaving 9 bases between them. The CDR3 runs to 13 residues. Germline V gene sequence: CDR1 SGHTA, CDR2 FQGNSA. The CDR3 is CASSLELEHGYTF. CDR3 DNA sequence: TGTGCCAGCAGCTTAGAGCTGGAGCATGGCTACACCTTC.

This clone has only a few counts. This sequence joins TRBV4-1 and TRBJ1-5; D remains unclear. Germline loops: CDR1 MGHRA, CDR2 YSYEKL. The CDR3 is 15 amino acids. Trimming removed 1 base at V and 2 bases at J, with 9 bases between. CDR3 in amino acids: CASSQGLARNQPQHF. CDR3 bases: TGCGCCAGCAGCCAAGGGTTAGCTCGCAATCAGCCCCAGCATTTT.

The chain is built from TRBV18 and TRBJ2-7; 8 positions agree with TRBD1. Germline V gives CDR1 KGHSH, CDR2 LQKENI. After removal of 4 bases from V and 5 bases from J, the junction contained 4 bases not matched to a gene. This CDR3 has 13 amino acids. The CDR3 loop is CASSHQGANEQYF. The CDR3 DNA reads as TGTGCCAGCTCACACCAGGGGGCAAACGAGCAGTACTTC.

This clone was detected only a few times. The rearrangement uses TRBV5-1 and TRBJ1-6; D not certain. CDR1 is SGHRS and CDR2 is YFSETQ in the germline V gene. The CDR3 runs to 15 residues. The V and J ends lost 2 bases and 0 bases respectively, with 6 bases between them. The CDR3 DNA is TGCGCCAGCAGCTTCTGGAGCTCCTATAATTCACCCCTCCACTTT. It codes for CASSFWSSYNSPLHF.

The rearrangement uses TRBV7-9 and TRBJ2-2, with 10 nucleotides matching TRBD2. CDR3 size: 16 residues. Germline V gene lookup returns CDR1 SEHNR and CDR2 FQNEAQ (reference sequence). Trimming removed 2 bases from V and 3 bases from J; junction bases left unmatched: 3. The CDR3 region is CASSLQRGGHTGELFF. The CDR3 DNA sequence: TGTGCCAGCAGCTTACAGCGGGGGGGTCACACCGGGGAGCTGTTTTTT. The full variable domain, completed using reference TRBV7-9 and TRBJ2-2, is DTGVSQNPRHKITKRGQNVTFRCDPISEHNRLYWYRQTLGQGPEFLTYFQNEAQLEKSRLLSDRFSAERPKGSFSTLEIQRTEQGDSAMYLCASSLQRGGHTGELFFGEGSRLTVL.

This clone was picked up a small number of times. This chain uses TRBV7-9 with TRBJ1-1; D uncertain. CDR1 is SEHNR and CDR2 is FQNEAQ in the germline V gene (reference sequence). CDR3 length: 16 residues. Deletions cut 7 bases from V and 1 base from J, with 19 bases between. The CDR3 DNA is TGTGCCAGCAACGAAAAGGCATTCGGGAAGAACACTGAAGCTTTCTTT. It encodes CASNEKAFGKNTEAFF.

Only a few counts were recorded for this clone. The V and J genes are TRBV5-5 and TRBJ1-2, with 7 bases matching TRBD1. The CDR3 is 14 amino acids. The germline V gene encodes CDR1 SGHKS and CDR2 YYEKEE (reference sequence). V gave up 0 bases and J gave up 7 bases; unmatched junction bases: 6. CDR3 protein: CASSLGTGEGGYTF. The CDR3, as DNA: TGTGCCAGCAGCTTGGGAACAGGGGAAGGTGGCTACACCTTC.

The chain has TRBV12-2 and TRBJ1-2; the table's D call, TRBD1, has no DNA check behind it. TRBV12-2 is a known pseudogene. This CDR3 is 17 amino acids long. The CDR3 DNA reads TGTGCAAGTCGCTTAATATGGACAGGGGGATCTAACTATGGCTACACCTTC. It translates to CASRLIWTGGSNYGYTF.

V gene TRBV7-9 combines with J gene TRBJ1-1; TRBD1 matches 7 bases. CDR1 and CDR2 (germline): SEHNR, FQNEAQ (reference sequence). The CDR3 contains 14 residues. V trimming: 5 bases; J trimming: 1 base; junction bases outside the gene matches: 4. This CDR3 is CASSPDRWNTEAFF. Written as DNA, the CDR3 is TGTGCCAGCAGCCCGGACAGGTGGAACACTGAAGCTTTCTTT.

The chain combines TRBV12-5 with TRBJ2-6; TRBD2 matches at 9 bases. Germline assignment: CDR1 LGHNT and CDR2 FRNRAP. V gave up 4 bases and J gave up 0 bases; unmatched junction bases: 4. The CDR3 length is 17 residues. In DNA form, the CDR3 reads TGTGCTAGTGGTTCGCTAGCGGGGTACTCTGGGGCCAACGTCCTGACTTTC. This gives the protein CASGSLAGYSGANVLTF.

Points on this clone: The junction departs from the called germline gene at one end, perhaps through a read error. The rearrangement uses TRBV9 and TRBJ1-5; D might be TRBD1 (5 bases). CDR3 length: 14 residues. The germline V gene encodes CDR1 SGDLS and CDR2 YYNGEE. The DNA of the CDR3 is TGTGCCAGCAGCGTAGTTCAGGGCAAGCAGCCCCAGCATTTT. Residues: CASSVVQGKQPQHF.

As DNA, the CDR3 is TGTGCCAGCAGACTCCCTGGGACAGGCGGGGAGACCCAGTACTTC. Translated: CASRLPGTGGETQYF. The chain employs TRBV28 and TRBJ2-5; TRBD1 matches 8 bases. Germline V lookup: CDR1 MDHEN, CDR2 SYDVKM. The CDR3 is 15 residues long. Trimming took 6 bases from V and 5 from J; bases not matched to a gene: 11.

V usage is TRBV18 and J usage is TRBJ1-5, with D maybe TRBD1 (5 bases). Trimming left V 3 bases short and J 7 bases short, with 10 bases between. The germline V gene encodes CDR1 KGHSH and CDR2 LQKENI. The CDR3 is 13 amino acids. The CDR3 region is CASSPLGRQPQHF. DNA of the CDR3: TGTGCCAGCTCACCTTTGGGGCGCCAGCCCCAGCATTTT.

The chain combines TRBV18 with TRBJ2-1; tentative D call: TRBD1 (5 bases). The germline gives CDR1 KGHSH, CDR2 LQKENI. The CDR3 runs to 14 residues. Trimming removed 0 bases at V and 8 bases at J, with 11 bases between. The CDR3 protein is CASSPPAGRHEQFF. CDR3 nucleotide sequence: TGTGCCAGCTCACCACCAGCAGGGCGGCATGAGCAGTTCTTC.

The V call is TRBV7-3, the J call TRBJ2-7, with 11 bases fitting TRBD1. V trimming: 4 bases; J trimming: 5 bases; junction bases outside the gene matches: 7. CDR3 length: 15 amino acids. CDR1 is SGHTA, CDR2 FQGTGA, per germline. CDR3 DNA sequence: TGTGCCAGCAGCTCCTCCGGGACAGGGGGTGACGAGCAGTACTTC. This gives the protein CASSSSGTGGDEQYF.

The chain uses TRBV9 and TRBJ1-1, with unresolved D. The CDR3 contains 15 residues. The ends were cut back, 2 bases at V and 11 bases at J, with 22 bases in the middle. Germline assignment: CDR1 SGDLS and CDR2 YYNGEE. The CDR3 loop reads CASSVGKGGSGGAFF. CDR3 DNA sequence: TGTGCCAGCAGCGTTGGGAAGGGAGGGAGCGGCGGGGCTTTCTTT.

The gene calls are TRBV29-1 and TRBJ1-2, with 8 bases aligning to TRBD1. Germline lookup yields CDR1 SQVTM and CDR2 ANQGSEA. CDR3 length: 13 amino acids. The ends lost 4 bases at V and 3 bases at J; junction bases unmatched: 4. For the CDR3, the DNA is TGCAGCGTTGCCAGGGACAGGTACTATGGCTACACCTTC. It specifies CSVARDRYYGYTF. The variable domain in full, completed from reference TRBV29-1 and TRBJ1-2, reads SAVISQKPSRDICQRGTSLTIQCQVDSQVTMMFWYRQQPGQSLTLIATANQGSEATYESGFVIDKFPISRPNLTFSTLTVSNMSPEDSSIYLCSVARDRYYGYTFGSGTRLTVV.

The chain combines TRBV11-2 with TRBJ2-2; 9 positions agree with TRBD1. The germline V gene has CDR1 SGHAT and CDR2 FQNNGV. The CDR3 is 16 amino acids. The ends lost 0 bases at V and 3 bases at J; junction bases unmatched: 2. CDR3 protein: CASSLEGQGYTGELFF. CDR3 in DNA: TGTGCCAGCAGCTTAGAGGGACAGGGCTACACCGGGGAGCTGTTTTTT.

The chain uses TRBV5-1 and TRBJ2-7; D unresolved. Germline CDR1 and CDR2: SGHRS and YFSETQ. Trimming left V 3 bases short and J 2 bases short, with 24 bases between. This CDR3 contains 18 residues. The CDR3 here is CASSSLPWSGVQTYEQYF. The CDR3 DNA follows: TGCGCCAGCAGCTCCCTCCCCTGGTCGGGTGTTCAAACCTACGAGCAGTACTTC.

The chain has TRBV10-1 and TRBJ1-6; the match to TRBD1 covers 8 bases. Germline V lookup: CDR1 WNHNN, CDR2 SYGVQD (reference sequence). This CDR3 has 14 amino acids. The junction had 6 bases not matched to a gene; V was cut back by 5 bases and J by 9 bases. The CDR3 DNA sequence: TGCGCCAGCAGTCTCGGACAGGGCAGTTCACCCCTCCACTTT. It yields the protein CASSLGQGSSPLHF.